These 32 T cell receptor beta chains share one sample of origin, sequenced in a study of blood T cell repertoires in COVID-19. Only in-frame clones appear in the TCRdb table, and some are missing; sequencing was by immunoSEQ multiplex PCR. The table records about 140,000 clones, roughly 88% of them present only once. Sequenced sample: peripheral blood. These receptors were taken from a woman between 55 and 75 years old with acute or convalescent COVID-19.

This clone was detected only once. The chain combines TRBV27 with TRBJ2-3; the match to TRBD2 covers 10 bases. This CDR3 has 16 residues. V lost 0 bases and J lost 4; bases outside the gene matches: 4. Germline loops: CDR1 MNHEY, CDR2 SMNVEV (reference sequence). The CDR3 DNA is TGTGCCAGCAGTTTATCGAGCGGGGGGGCCCCAGATACGCAGTATTTT. Protein product: CASSLSSGGAPDTQYF.

The CDR3 coding sequence is TGTGCCACCAGCGACACCTATGGCTACACCTTC. Protein product: CATSDTYGYTF. This rearrangement joins TRBV24-1 to TRBJ1-2; D remains unclear. This CDR3 comprises 11 residues. Trimming stripped 7 bases from V and 4 bases from J, with 6 bases between. The V gene's germline CDR1 is KGHDR and CDR2 SFDVKD.

The gene calls are TRBV3-1 (or the pseudogene TRBV3-2) and TRBJ1-1; TRBD1 is a possible D gene (6 bases). Germline V gene lookup returns CDR1 LGHDT and CDR2 YNNKEL (reference sequence). There are 16 residues in the CDR3. Trimming took 1 base from V and 0 from J, leaving 12 bases between them. The CDR3 region has the DNA TGTGCCAGCAGCCAAGCTATACAGGGCATGAACACTGAAGCTTTCTTT. It codes for CASSQAIQGMNTEAFF.

The genes are TRBV7-2 and TRBJ2-1; 12 nucleotides line up with TRBD2. Germline CDR1 and CDR2: SGHTA and FQGNSA. Unmatched junction bases numbered 4, after V lost 0 bases and J lost 4 bases. This CDR3 spans 17 amino acids. CDR3: CASSLARLAGVYNEQFF. The CDR3 DNA is TGTGCCAGCAGCTTAGCGCGACTAGCGGGGGTGTACAATGAGCAGTTCTTC.

The chain uses TRBV6-5 and TRBJ1-2; 8 bases agree with TRBD1. Germline V lookup: CDR1 MNHEY, CDR2 SVGAGI. The V and J ends lost 6 bases and 3 bases, in that order; junction bases with no gene match: 6. The CDR3 has 14 residues. The CDR3 nucleotides are TGTGCCAGCAGCAGGGGGCGCGATGACTATGGCTACACCTTC. Residues: CASSRGRDDYGYTF.

This sequence joins TRBV5-1 and TRBJ2-1; TRBD1 aligns across 8 bases. Trimming cost V 2 bases and J 5 bases; bases outside gene matches: 3. Per germline, CDR1 SGHRS and CDR2 YFSETQ. The CDR3 runs 14 residues. CDR3 in DNA: TGCGCCAGCAGCTTTAGGACAGGGAACAATGAGCAGTTCTTC. As protein: CASSFRTGNNEQFF. The whole variable domain, remainder taken from reference TRBV5-1 and TRBJ2-1, is KAGVTQTPRYLIKTRGQQVTLSCSPISGHRSVSWYQQTPGQGLQFLFEYFSETQRNKGNFPGRFSGRQFSNSRSEMNVSTLELGDSALYLCASSFRTGNNEQFFGPGTRLTVL.

The rearrangement joins TRBV5-8 to TRBJ1-6, with D unresolved. The CDR3 sequence is 12 residues long. Germline CDR1 and CDR2: SGHTS and YDEGEE. Between the trimmed V and J ends, which lost 0 bases and 9 bases, there was a span of 4 bases. CDR3 residues: CASSLGGSPLHF. In DNA form, the CDR3 reads TGTGCCAGCAGCTTGGGAGGTTCACCCCTCCACTTT.

The CDR3 sequence is CASSAGLTNTGELFF. The CDR3 DNA is TGTGCCAGCAGCGCCGGACTGACGAACACCGGGGAGCTGTTTTTT. This chain joins TRBV9 and TRBJ2-2, with D possibly being TRBD2 (5 bases). The V and J ends lost 3 bases and 0 bases respectively, with 9 bases between them. The CDR3 sequence is 15 residues long. CDR1 is SGDLS and CDR2 is YYNGEE in the germline V gene.

The chain recombines TRBV28 with TRBJ1-5; D unclear. Looked up from germline, CDR1 is MDHEN and CDR2 is SYDVKM. V dropped 6 bases and J dropped 11 bases, with 20 bases sitting between them. The CDR3 extends over 14 amino acids. The CDR3 loop reads CASSRTPPGNAQHF. In nucleotides, the CDR3 is TGTGCCAGCAGCCGTACCCCTCCCGGGAATGCCCAGCATTTT.

This clone appeared once. V usage is TRBV11-2 and J usage is TRBJ2-2; unclear D gene. Trimming cost V 2 bases and J 2 bases, with 9 bases left between them. CDR3 length: 15 residues. Germline values: CDR1 SGHAT, CDR2 FQNNGV. The CDR3 spells CASSLLRSNTGELFF. The CDR3 nucleotides read TGTGCCAGCAGCTTACTCAGATCTAACACCGGGGAGCTGTTTTTT.

The CDR3 reads CATSDFRDRGYTF. The CDR3 bases are TGTGCCACCAGTGATTTCCGGGACAGGGGGTACACCTTC. This chain connects TRBV24-1 to TRBJ1-2, with 11 positions matching TRBD1. The CDR3 is made up of 13 amino acids. Germline lookup yields CDR1 KGHDR and CDR2 SFDVKD. V lost 1 base to trimming and J lost 11 bases; unmatched junction nucleotides: 2.

The count of this clone is one. The gene calls are TRBV4-1 and TRBJ2-3; 7 nucleotides match TRBD1. Germline assignment: CDR1 MGHRA and CDR2 YSYEKL. J was trimmed by 5 bases and V by 4 bases; bases with no gene match: 9. This CDR3 is 15 amino acids long. The CDR3 DNA reads TGCGCCAGCAGCCGACCGACAGGGCCCCAAGATACGCAGTATTTT. Its translation is CASSRPTGPQDTQYF.

This chain uses TRBV3-1 (or the pseudogene TRBV3-2) with TRBJ2-3; D is undetermined. Trimming stripped 0 bases from V and 8 bases from J, with 21 bases between. This CDR3 has 17 residues. Germline values: CDR1 LGHDT, CDR2 YNNKEL (reference sequence). The CDR3 coding sequence is TGTGCCAGCAGCCAAGAAGTCGGGTTCTCCCTACTACGTACGCAGTATTTT. This translates into CASSQEVGFSLLRTQYF.

In its sample, this clone was seen once. The chain joins TRBV10-3 to TRBJ1-2; 8 bases map to TRBD1. V lost 11 bases to trimming and J lost 3 bases; unmatched junction nucleotides: 8. From germline, CDR1 is ENHRY and CDR2 SYGVKD. CDR3 length: 13 residues. In nucleotides, the CDR3 is TGTGCCGCTGGGGACAGGTCCGACTATGGCTACACCTTC. It specifies CAAGDRSDYGYTF.

The genes are TRBV3-1 (or the pseudogene TRBV3-2) and TRBJ2-3; 8 nucleotides match TRBD2. The CDR3 is 14 amino acids. CDR1 and CDR2 (germline): LGHDT, YNNKEL (reference sequence). V was clipped by 4 bases and J by 6 bases; unmatched bases: 6. CDR3: CASSLSGAEDTQYF. The CDR3 bases are TGTGCCAGCAGCCTTAGCGGGGCAGAGGATACGCAGTATTTT.

This rearrangement joins TRBV5-1 to TRBJ1-2, with a tentative D call TRBD1 (5 bases). CDR3 length equals 14 residues. CDR1 is SGHRS, CDR2 YFSETQ, per germline. With 2 bases removed from V and 1 base from J, the gap between germline ends came to 9 bases. The CDR3 sequence: CASSFRTSNYGYTF. CDR3 nucleotides: TGCGCCAGCAGCTTCCGGACAAGTAACTATGGCTACACCTTC.

The chain employs TRBV19 and TRBJ2-3; no reliable D call. The CDR3 spans 13 residues. Germline values: CDR1 LNHDA, CDR2 SQIVND (reference sequence). Deletions cut 3 bases from V and 1 base from J, with 5 bases between. In nucleotides, the CDR3 is TGTGCCAGTAGTATTCAGGGCACAGATACGCAGTATTTT. It is translated as CASSIQGTDTQYF.

V usage is TRBV5-4 and J usage is TRBJ2-1; TRBD2 aligns across 9 bases. Trimming took 0 bases from V and 5 from J; bases not matched to a gene: 6. Germline lookup yields CDR1 SGHNT and CDR2 YYREEE (reference sequence). The CDR3 is 16 residues long. The DNA of the CDR3 is TGTGCCAGCAGCTTGGGGGCTAGCGGGGTTCACAATGAGCAGTTCTTC. Translation gives CASSLGASGVHNEQFF.

The chain employs TRBV4-3 and TRBJ1-2; 12 bases agree with TRBD1. After removal of 1 base from V and 8 bases from J, the junction contained 5 bases not matched to a gene. The CDR3 extends over 15 amino acids. Germline V gene data show CDR1 as LGHNA and CDR2 as YSLEER. CDR3 sequence reads: CASSQGDRGLGGYTF. The CDR3 coding sequence is TGCGCCAGCAGCCAAGGGGACAGGGGGCTAGGAGGCTACACCTTC.

The chain uses TRBV7-2 and TRBJ2-2; a weak D match, TRBD2 (7 bases). Trimming left V 2 bases short and J 1 base short, with 11 bases between. The germline V gene encodes CDR1 SGHTA and CDR2 FQGNSA. This CDR3 contains 16 residues. The CDR3 nucleotides are TGTGCCAGCAGCTTATGGGGAGGGGGGAACACCGGGGAGCTGTTTTTT. It codes for CASSLWGGGNTGELFF.

J is TRBJ1-6 and V is TRBV6-6; 8 nucleotides align to TRBD1. This CDR3 has 15 residues. Trimming at V came to 6 bases and at J to 10 bases, leaving 11 bases not matched to a gene. Looked up from germline, CDR1 is MNHNY and CDR2 is SVGAGI (reference sequence). CDR3 coding DNA: TGTGCCAGCAGCGACAGGGGCGCGAGTTGGTCACCCCTCCACTTT. Its protein product is CASSDRGASWSPLHF.

The gene calls are TRBV5-1 and TRBJ2-7; maybe TRBD1 (6 bases). Germline CDR1 SGHRS, CDR2 YFSETQ. The length of the CDR3 is 13 residues. Trimming removed 3 bases from V and 6 bases from J, with 13 bases in between. This chain's CDR3 is CASSSIQGTEQYF. The CDR3 DNA is TGCGCCAGCAGCTCAATACAGGGCACCGAGCAGTACTTC.

This clone has just a few counts. The genes are TRBV3-1 (or the pseudogene TRBV3-2) and TRBJ2-5; maybe TRBD2 (6 bases). Between the trimmed V and J ends, which lost 0 bases and 5 bases, there was a span of 19 bases. This CDR3 has 17 amino acids. Per germline, CDR1 LGHDT and CDR2 YNNKEL (reference sequence). The CDR3 region is CASSQDWEAGLVETQYF. CDR3 nucleotide sequence: TGTGCCAGCAGCCAAGATTGGGAAGCGGGTTTGGTTGAGACCCAGTACTTC.

This clone was picked up one time. The rearrangement uses TRBV7-2 and TRBJ1-2; 7 bases map to TRBD1. V lost 5 bases to trimming and J lost 4 bases; unmatched junction nucleotides: 7. Germline V CDR1 and CDR2: SGHTA, FQGNSA. The CDR3 length is 14 residues. Written as DNA, the CDR3 is TGTGCCAGCAGCCCTCGACAGGGCTCCTATGGCTACACCTTC. This sequence encodes CASSPRQGSYGYTF.

This clone was counted only a few times. This rearrangement joins TRBV9 to TRBJ1-3; D gene ambiguous. V was cut by 0 bases and J by 0 bases, with 10 bases left in between. There are 16 residues in the CDR3. Looked up from germline, CDR1 is SGDLS and CDR2 is YYNGEE. CDR3 in DNA: TGTGCCAGCAGCGTAGCTTCACCGAGCTCTGGAAACACCATATATTTT. Its protein is CASSVASPSSGNTIYF.

The chain is built from TRBV5-1 and TRBJ1-3; TRBD1 matches 7 bases. J was trimmed by 4 bases and V by 4 bases; bases with no gene match: 8. The CDR3 covers 15 residues. CDR1 and CDR2 (germline): SGHRS, YFSETQ. In DNA, the CDR3 is TGCGCCAGCAGCGCAATGACAGGGTCAGGAAACACCATATATTTT. This gives the protein CASSAMTGSGNTIYF.

Only one count was recorded for this clone. The chain joins TRBV11-2 to TRBJ2-1; maybe TRBD2 (5 bases). The CDR3 consists of 16 residues. Germline-derived CDR1 and CDR2 are SGHAT and FQNNGV. The germline V and J ends were trimmed by 1 base and 2 bases, with 12 bases remaining between them. CDR3 residues: CASSLVPDWAYNEQFF. CDR3 DNA: TGTGCCAGCAGCTTAGTTCCGGACTGGGCCTACAATGAGCAGTTCTTC. Full variable domain (outside the CDR3, taken from reference TRBV11-2 and TRBJ2-1): EAGVAQSPRYKIIEKRQSVAFWCNPISGHATLYWYQQILGQGPKLLIQFQNNGVVDDSQLPKDRFSAERLKGVDSTLKIQPAKLEDSAVYLCASSLVPDWAYNEQFFGPGTRLTVL.

This clone came up once. The chain has TRBV9 and TRBJ1-2, with 8 nucleotides matching TRBD1. Looked up from germline, CDR1 is SGDLS and CDR2 is YYNGEE. This CDR3 comprises 16 residues. V dropped 3 bases and J dropped 4; count of bases not matched to a gene: 11. The CDR3 here is CASSALFDRGPYGYTF. The CDR3 nucleotides read TGTGCCAGCAGCGCACTTTTTGACAGGGGCCCCTATGGCTACACCTTC.

This clone showed up just a few times. The chain uses TRBV5-6 and TRBJ2-7, with 7 positions matching TRBD2. The V segment lost 2 bases and the J segment 2 bases; nucleotides outside the gene matches: 7. The germline V gene has CDR1 SGHDT and CDR2 YYEEEE. The CDR3 covers 15 residues. CDR3 nucleotide sequence: TGTGCCAGCAGCTTTCTGTCGGGGGGTACCTACGAGCAGTACTTC. Translation: CASSFLSGGTYEQYF.

The rearrangement uses TRBV7-9 and TRBJ2-1; 10 bases map to TRBD2. Trimming cost V 7 bases and J 9 bases; bases outside gene matches: 12. The CDR3 covers 15 residues. Germline V gene lookup returns CDR1 SEHNR and CDR2 FQNEAQ (reference sequence). The CDR3 bases are TGTGCCAGCAACTACGAGGCTAGCGGGGGCCGTGAGCAGTTCTTC. As protein: CASNYEASGGREQFF.

This chain links TRBV11-1 with TRBJ2-7, with a tentative D call TRBD1 (6 bases). This CDR3 region has 16 residues. Per the germline V gene, CDR1 is SGHAT and CDR2 is FQDESV (reference sequence). V gave up 5 bases and J gave up 4 bases, with 21 bases separating them. CDR3 nucleotides: TGTGCCAGCAGCACTCACCTGGGGCAGGGGAGATACGAGCAGTACTTC. Encoded protein: CASSTHLGQGRYEQYF.

This chain's CDR3 is CASSLSATLYNEQFF. The CDR3 DNA is TGTGCCAGCAGTTTATCGGCCACCCTCTACAATGAGCAGTTCTTC. This chain uses TRBV27 with TRBJ2-1; D unclear. CDR1 and CDR2 (germline): MNHEY, SMNVEV (reference sequence). The CDR3 runs 15 residues. Deletions cut 0 bases from V and 3 bases from J, with 9 bases between.